These 28 T cell receptor beta chains share one sample of origin, sequenced in a study of cytomegalovirus exposure and HLA in healthy donors. The PCR was carried out with 60 Vbeta primers and 13 Jbeta primers. TCRdb keeps only in-frame clones here, not all; method: immunoSEQ multiplex PCR. Of nearly 200,000 clones in the sample, roughly 80% were seen once. The sequenced sample was PBMCs. Receptors were obtained from a male donor in good health and CMV-seropositive.

The J gene is TRBJ1-5, the V gene TRBV7-9; TRBD1 matches at 7 bases. The germline V gene has CDR1 SEHNR and CDR2 FQNEAQ (reference sequence). J was trimmed by 4 bases and V by 8 bases; bases with no gene match: 5. CDR3 length equals 13 residues. CDR3 bases: TGTGCCAGCTCACGACAGGGTAATCAGCCCCAGCATTTT. It yields the protein CASSRQGNQPQHF.

This clone was detected only once. The rearrangement joins TRBV27 to TRBJ2-5, with 10 nucleotides matching TRBD1. V dropped 3 bases and J dropped 11; count of bases not matched to a gene: 18. Germline CDR1 is MNHEY and CDR2 is SMNVEV (reference sequence). CDR3 size: 17 residues. The CDR3 region is CASSFDLRQGAGWEQYF. The CDR3 bases are TGTGCCAGCAGTTTCGATTTGCGACAGGGGGCAGGTTGGGAGCAGTACTTC.

This chain connects TRBV14 to TRBJ1-2; maybe TRBD1 (5 bases). The CDR3 has 12 residues. Per the germline V gene, CDR1 is SGHDN and CDR2 is FVKESK. V shed 0 bases and J shed 6 bases, with 5 bases lying between them. The CDR3 DNA reads TGTGCCAGCAGCCAAGACAGGGATGGCTACACCTTC. Translated, it gives CASSQDRDGYTF.

V gene TRBV19 combines with J gene TRBJ2-3, with a weak D call TRBD1 (7 bases). The CDR3 covers 17 residues. Germline V CDR1 and CDR2: LNHDA, SQIVND (reference sequence). V was clipped by 5 bases and J by 0 bases, with 18 bases between them. As DNA, the CDR3 is TGTGCCAGTAGTGCCGCCGACAGGGACTCTAGCACAGATACGCAGTATTTT. Translation: CASSAADRDSSTDTQYF.

The chain employs TRBV27 and TRBJ2-3; 11 positions agree with TRBD2. V lost 6 bases, J lost 0 bases, and 11 bases stayed unmatched. The CDR3 runs 18 residues. Germline assignment: CDR1 MNHEY and CDR2 SMNVEV (reference sequence). The CDR3 nucleotides are TGTGCCAGCAGCCTTCTGGGGCTAGCGGGAGGTAGCACAGATACGCAGTATTTT. Translated: CASSLLGLAGGSTDTQYF.

This clone was counted only a few times. The chain employs TRBV6-5 and TRBJ1-4, with D tentatively TRBD1 (5 bases). CDR1 MNHEY and CDR2 SVGAGI come from the germline V gene. Trimming cost V 0 bases and J 3 bases, with 8 bases left between them. This CDR3 is built from 15 residues. CDR3 DNA: TGTGCCAGCAGTTACTCGCGGGGGGCTAATGAAAAACTGTTTTTT. Amino acid sequence: CASSYSRGANEKLFF.

In DNA form, the CDR3 reads TGTGCCAGCAGTTTTGCGTTCCCCCCAGGTGAGCAGTTCTTC. This codes for CASSFAFPPGEQFF. The V and J genes are TRBV27 and TRBJ2-1; D is undetermined. Germline lookup yields CDR1 MNHEY and CDR2 SMNVEV (reference sequence). This CDR3 spans 14 amino acids. V dropped 3 bases and J dropped 9 bases, with 15 bases sitting between them.

This chain joins TRBV10-2 and TRBJ2-1; 11 bases agree with TRBD2. Unmatched junction bases numbered 7, after V lost 6 bases and J lost 6 bases. Germline V CDR1 and CDR2: WSHSY, SAAADI. The CDR3 extends over 15 amino acids. CDR3 DNA sequence: TGCGCCAGCAGGTTAGCGGGAGGGGCGTCCAATGAGCAGTTCTTC. Residues: CASRLAGGASNEQFF.

This chain connects TRBV7-9 to TRBJ2-3, with D unclear. This CDR3 region has 14 residues. The V and J ends lost 2 bases and 3 bases respectively, with 9 bases between them. The germline V gene encodes CDR1 SEHNR and CDR2 FQNEAQ (reference sequence). The CDR3 DNA follows: TGTGCCAGCAGCTTATTCTCTTCGACAGATACGCAGTATTTT. Its translation: CASSLFSSTDTQYF. The entire variable domain, with the rest obtained from reference TRBV7-9 and TRBJ2-3, is as follows: DTGVSQNPRHKITKRGQNVTFRCDPISEHNRLYWYRQTLGQGPEFLTYFQNEAQLEKSRLLSDRFSAERPKGSFSTLEIQRTEQGDSAMYLCASSLFSSTDTQYFGPGTRLTVL.

A few counts support this clone. The chain combines TRBV10-3 with TRBJ1-1, with a weak D call TRBD1 (5 bases). Germline V gene data show CDR1 as ENHRY and CDR2 as SYGVKD. The germline V and J ends were trimmed by 0 bases and 5 bases, with 7 bases remaining between them. The CDR3 runs 13 residues. Written as DNA, the CDR3 is TGTGCCATCAGTGAGTCGAAGGGGACTGAAGCTTTCTTT. It yields the protein CAISESKGTEAFF.

J is TRBJ1-1 and V is TRBV7-3; TRBD1 agrees at 7 bases. The trim removed 4 bases at V and 7 bases at J, leaving 6 bases unmatched. Looked up from germline, CDR1 is SGHTA and CDR2 is FQGTGA. This CDR3 region has 13 residues. The CDR3 sequence: CASSSFRDSEAFF. The CDR3 DNA follows: TGTGCCAGCAGCTCATTCCGGGACAGTGAAGCTTTCTTT.

The rearrangement uses TRBV10-3 and TRBJ2-1, with 8 bases fitting TRBD2. There are 14 residues in the CDR3. Germline V gene sequence: CDR1 ENHRY, CDR2 SYGVKD. V dropped 3 bases and J dropped 10; count of bases not matched to a gene: 8. The chain's CDR3 is CAISEAGADGEQFF. The DNA of the CDR3 is TGTGCCATCAGTGAAGCGGGAGCGGACGGAGAGCAGTTCTTC.

V is TRBV13 and J is TRBJ2-3; 7 bases line up with TRBD2. Germline CDR1 PRHDT, CDR2 FYEKMQ (reference sequence). The CDR3 is made up of 16 amino acids. V trimming: 4 bases; J trimming: 0 bases; junction bases outside the gene matches: 7. CDR3 nucleotides: TGTGCCAGCAGCTCCCTAGCGGCCGATAGCACAGATACGCAGTATTTT. It is translated as CASSSLAADSTDTQYF. The full variable domain, completed using reference TRBV13 and TRBJ2-3, is AAGVIQSPRHLIKEKRETATLKCYPIPRHDTVYWYQQGPGQDPQFLISFYEKMQSDKGSIPDRFSAQQFSDYHSELNMSSLELGDSALYFCASSSLAADSTDTQYFGPGTRLTVL.

The rearrangement joins TRBV25-1 to TRBJ2-7, with D tentatively TRBD1 (6 bases). The CDR3 spans 13 residues. Germline CDR1 is MGHDK and CDR2 is SYGVNS. V was clipped by 4 bases and J by 6 bases, with 13 bases between them. For the CDR3, the DNA is TGTGCCAGCAGTGCCAAACAGGGAAGCGAGCAGTACTTC. Protein product: CASSAKQGSEQYF.

The chain carries TRBV27 and TRBJ2-7; 12 bases fit TRBD2. V shed 4 bases and J 3 bases; nucleotides not matched to a gene: 1. CDR1 is MNHEY and CDR2 is SMNVEV in the germline V gene (reference sequence). The CDR3 loop spans 14 amino acids. CDR3 loop: CASSSLAGGYEQYF. CDR3 nucleotides: TGTGCCAGCAGTTCACTAGCGGGGGGCTACGAGCAGTACTTC.

V and J are TRBV27 and TRBJ1-4, with TRBD1 matching 8 bases. The ends lost 3 bases at V and 8 bases at J; junction bases unmatched: 5. Germline V gene lookup returns CDR1 MNHEY and CDR2 SMNVEV (reference sequence). CDR3 length: 14 residues. CDR3 sequence: CASSFRQGREKLFF. In DNA, the CDR3 is TGTGCCAGCAGTTTCAGACAGGGGCGGGAAAAACTGTTTTTT.

The chain uses TRBV5-1 and TRBJ2-3; 16 bases agree with TRBD2. This CDR3 has 20 amino acids. Germline V gives CDR1 SGHRS, CDR2 YFSETQ. J was trimmed by 2 bases and V by 4 bases; bases with no gene match: 13. The CDR3 is CASSPGLAGGSYFTTDTQYF. The DNA for the CDR3 is TGCGCCAGCAGCCCGGGACTAGCGGGGGGGTCCTACTTTACCACAGATACGCAGTATTTT. Looking up the rest from reference TRBV5-1 and TRBJ2-3 gives the full variable domain: KAGVTQTPRYLIKTRGQQVTLSCSPISGHRSVSWYQQTPGQGLQFLFEYFSETQRNKGNFPGRFSGRQFSNSRSEMNVSTLELGDSALYLCASSPGLAGGSYFTTDTQYFGPGTRLTVL.

This clone has only a few counts. The chain joins TRBV29-1 to TRBJ2-1; 8 bases align to TRBD2. The CDR3 is 15 amino acids. Trimming removed 7 bases from V and 0 bases from J; junction bases left unmatched: 8. Germline lookup yields CDR1 SQVTM and CDR2 ANQGSEA. The CDR3 sequence is CSASGTSSSYNEQFF. CDR3 bases: TGCAGCGCCTCCGGGACTAGTAGCTCCTACAATGAGCAGTTCTTC.

The sample holds a few counts of this clone. The chain is built from TRBV4-3 and TRBJ1-1; unclear D gene. Germline-derived CDR1 and CDR2 are LGHNA and YSLEER. CDR3 length: 15 residues. V lost 2 bases to trimming and J lost 0 bases, with 10 bases between them. The CDR3 DNA follows: TGCGCCAGCAGCCAAAATCTCGGGGTGAACACTGAAGCTTTCTTT. Translation: CASSQNLGVNTEAFF.

The chain is built from TRBV6-1 and TRBJ2-7; D may be TRBD2 (7 bases). The CDR3 has 15 amino acids. Per germline, CDR1 MNHNS and CDR2 SASEGT. V gave up 3 bases and J gave up 6 bases, with 18 bases separating them. The CDR3 nucleotides are TGTGCCAGCAGTGAGGCCCAGGTGGGAGGGGGCGAGCAGTACTTC. Protein product: CASSEAQVGGGEQYF.

This rearrangement joins TRBV6-1 to TRBJ1-2, with D perhaps TRBD1 (6 bases). V lost 2 bases and J 0 bases, leaving 10 bases between the germline ends. The germline CDR1 and CDR2 sequences are MNHNS and SASEGT. The CDR3 contains 15 residues. CDR3 coding DNA: TGTGCCAGCAGTGAAACCGGGACACCTAACTATGGCTACACCTTC. It specifies CASSETGTPNYGYTF.

The chain links TRBV5-1 to TRBJ2-1; a weak D match, TRBD2 (6 bases). Germline V gives CDR1 SGHRS, CDR2 YFSETQ. The CDR3 sequence is 18 residues long. V lost 2 bases, J lost 0 bases, and 18 bases lay in between. CDR3 bases: TGCGCCAGCAGCTTTTCGGCTAGCGAGACCCCCTCCTACAATGAGCAGTTCTTC. This translates into CASSFSASETPSYNEQFF. Full variable domain (rest looked up from reference TRBV5-1 and TRBJ2-1): KAGVTQTPRYLIKTRGQQVTLSCSPISGHRSVSWYQQTPGQGLQFLFEYFSETQRNKGNFPGRFSGRQFSNSRSEMNVSTLELGDSALYLCASSFSASETPSYNEQFFGPGTRLTVL.

This clone was seen only a few times. The chain joins TRBV6-1 to TRBJ1-1, with unresolved D. The CDR3 covers 14 residues. Germline CDR1 and CDR2: MNHNS and SASEGT. Trimming took off 1 base at V and 3 bases at J, with 9 bases between the two ends. The CDR3 nucleotides are TGTGCCAGCAGTGAAGTGTCGGTGGACACTGAAGCTTTCTTT. Encoded protein: CASSEVSVDTEAFF.

Notes on this clone: Other DNA sequences in this sample translate to the same CDR3. The CDR3 DNA reads as TGTGCCAGCAGCTCAGGGTCCTCCAGTTCCTACGAGCAGTACTTC. Amino acids: CASSSGSSSSYEQYF. The rearrangement uses TRBV13 and TRBJ2-7; possibly TRBD1 for D (5 bases). Germline V gives CDR1 PRHDT, CDR2 FYEKMQ (reference sequence). The CDR3 loop spans 15 amino acids. V was trimmed by 4 bases and J by 1 base, leaving 14 bases between them.

This chain links TRBV5-1 with TRBJ2-5; D remains unclear. Germline V gives CDR1 SGHRS, CDR2 YFSETQ. The V end was cut by 0 bases, the J end by 1 base, with 10 bases between. This CDR3 region has 15 residues. CDR3 coding DNA: TGCGCCAGCAGCTTGGCGGCGCGGCCCCAAGAGACCCAGTACTTC. Protein: CASSLAARPQETQYF.

The V gene is TRBV29-1, the J gene TRBJ2-5; tentative D call: TRBD1 (6 bases). The end of the DNA fits TRBJ2-7 better, so the J call may be wrong. CDR1 is SQVTM, CDR2 ANQGSEA, per germline. The CDR3 runs 15 residues. Here the CDR3 reads CSVVLGRGVKNEQYF. CDR3 DNA sequence: TGCAGCGTTGTCTTAGGCAGGGGAGTGAAAAACGAGCAGTACTTC.

The rearrangement uses TRBV4-3 and TRBJ2-5; D gene uncertain. The CDR3 totals 14 residues. The germline gives CDR1 LGHNA, CDR2 YSLEER. Trimming took off 1 base at V and 5 bases at J, with 11 bases between the two ends. The CDR3 DNA reads as TGCGCCAGCAGCCAAGGCGTCGGTTGGGAGACCCAGTACTTC. Protein product: CASSQGVGWETQYF.

The V call is TRBV19, the J call TRBJ1-4; D is uncertain. The CDR3 extends over 16 amino acids. Per germline, CDR1 LNHDA and CDR2 SQIVND (reference sequence). V lost 5 bases and J 0 bases, leaving 13 bases between the germline ends. This CDR3 is CASSRLQIATNEKLFF. DNA for the CDR3: TGTGCCAGTAGTCGGTTACAGATTGCAACTAATGAAAAACTGTTTTTT.